This TCR beta chain emerged from a study of blood T cell repertoires in COVID-19. Study as a whole: The United States, Italy and Spain provided the acute and convalescent COVID-19 samples.

V lost 4 bases to trimming and J lost 9 bases, with 20 bases between them. The CDR3 is 16 amino acids. Looked up from germline, CDR1 is SGHNT and CDR2 is YYREEE (reference sequence). Under the authors' procedure: Scientists estimated how many nucleated cells there were by amplifying reference gene primers. Method: immunoSEQ multiplex PCR; TCRdb's copy keeps in-frame clones and lacks some. Clonal size and the V and J genes are those of that table, whereas D and trimming came from the DNA. The data show fewer than 200,000 clones, with about 87% seen just once and around 2.6% held by the top ten. This clone is a singleton in its sample.

The TCR sequence derives from a man aged 35-49 years with active or convalescent COVID-19. The sequenced sample consisted of peripheral blood. V is TRBV5-4 and J is TRBJ1-6, with a weak D call TRBD1 (5 bases). In DNA form, the CDR3 reads TGTGCCAGCAGCCCTGGGGGGTCCACAAGGGGTTCACCCCTCCACTTT. Its protein product is CASSPGGSTRGSPLHF.